The clone carrying this T cell receptor beta chain was counted ten times or more. Its specificity is not known. Attachment of unique molecular identifiers to individual cDNA molecules was performed. One entry per CDR3 protein, called by TCRdb with MiXCR from the 5' RACE reads. The data hold approximately 52,000 distinct CDR3 sequences, with roughly 8% observed a single time. The data derive from a study of early T cells in non-severe SARS-CoV-2 infection. Germline loops: CDR1 SGDLS, CDR2 YYNGEE. The CDR3 totals 14 residues. V lost 0 bases to trimming and J lost 4 bases, with 11 bases between them. Broader study findings: Sequences matched to VDJdb favored anti-spike CD8 responses, while private and CD4 specificities were missed.

The TCR was taken from an adult who was a healthcare worker with PCR-confirmed SARS-CoV-2 infection or an uninfected control (not recorded which). J is TRBJ2-7 and V is TRBV9, with unresolved D. Sequences were obtained from whole blood. The CDR3 region is CASSVGTERYEQYF. The CDR3 coding sequence is TGTGCCAGCAGCGTAGGAACAGAGAGATACGAGCAGTACTTC. The whole variable domain, filled in from reference TRBV9 and TRBJ2-7, reads DSGVTQTPKHLITATGQRVTLRCSPRSGDLSVYWYQQSLDQGLQFLIQYYNGEERAKGNILERFSAQQFPDLHSELNLSSLELGDSALYFCASSVGTERYEQYFGPGTRLTVT.